The rows below give T cell receptor beta chains drawn from one sample of a study of T cells in Graves' hyperthyroidism and ophthalmopathy. MiXCR, run by TCRdb on the multiplex PCR reads, gives a single entry per CDR3 protein. The data show fewer than 350,000 distinct CDR3 sequences, roughly a fifth seen once. The specimen was blood. Source of these receptors: a man in his fifties or sixties with Graves' ophthalmopathy. Each CDR3 is given with its conserved first and last residue. The order of the fields is D gene, V gene, J gene, clone size, CDR3 protein, CDR3 DNA. D genes are given only for firm matches. Size is stated for part of the rows, as once, few or many counts, or as a class when the clone is expanded.

NA	TRBV28	TRBJ2-2	many	CASSPTLNTGLPAGHTNTGELFF	TGTGCCAGCAGTCCCACCCTAAACACAGGGCTTCCCGCAGGGCACACGAACACCGGGGAGCTGTTTTTT
TRBD1	TRBV6-1	TRBJ2-3	many	CASQRDRVLSTDTQYF	TGTGCCAGCCAAAGGGACAGGGTATTGAGCACAGATACGCAGTATTTT
NA	TRBV7-2	TRBJ2-1	many	CASSLNRLRGNEQFF	TGTGCCAGCAGCTTAAATCGACTCCGGGGAAATGAGCAGTTCTTC
NA	TRBV5-1	TRBJ1-4	many	CASSLARAENEKLFF	TGCGCCAGCAGCTTGGCCCGGGCAGAGAATGAAAAACTGTTTTTT
NA	TRBV7-9	TRBJ2-7	NA	CASSTGRAYEQYF	TGTGCCAGCAGCACGGGACGGGCCTACGAGCAGTACTTC
NA	TRBV9	TRBJ2-1	NA	CASSPTTLSYNEQFF	TGTGCCAGCAGCCCAACTACCCTCTCCTACAATGAGCAGTTCTTC
NA	TRBV20-1	TRBJ2-1	many	CSASAGEQFF	TGCAGTGCTTCTGCTGGGGAGCAGTTCTTC
NA	TRBV20-1	TRBJ1-1	NA	CSARKEGVGTEAFF	TGCAGTGCTAGAAAGGAGGGCGTCGGCACTGAAGCTTTCTTT
NA	TRBV5-1	TRBJ1-6	many	CASSLSGSPLHF	TGCGCCAGCAGCTTAAGTGGTTCACCCCTCCACTTT
NA	TRBV9	TRBJ1-4	NA	CASSVGLGGRFAEKLFF	TGTGCCAGCAGCGTAGGATTGGGGGGGCGGTTTGCGGAAAAACTGTTTTTT
NA	TRBV18	TRBJ1-2	many	CASSPATRTQANYGYTF	TGTGCCAGCTCACCCGCGACACGGACTCAAGCTAACTATGGCTACACCTTC
NA	TRBV3-1	TRBJ1-6	many	CASTLIDSYNSPLHF	TGTGCCAGCACCCTGATAGACTCCTATAATTCACCCCTCCACTTT
TRBD1	TRBV2	TRBJ2-7	many	CASSGPGGASYEQYF	TGTGCCAGCAGTGGTCCAGGGGGCGCAAGCTACGAGCAGTACTTC
TRBD2	TRBV6-1	TRBJ2-7	many	CATSGTTYEQYF	TGTGCCACCTCAGGGACTACCTACGAGCAGTACTTC
NA	TRBV7-9	TRBJ1-4	NA	CASSSIAGVRNEKLFF	TGTGCCAGCAGCTCCATCGCAGGGGTACGAAATGAAAAACTGTTTTTT
NA	TRBV27	TRBJ2-2	few	CASSPPRAKNTGELFF	TGTGCCAGCAGTCCCCCCAGGGCAAAGAACACCGGGGAGCTGTTTTTT
NA	TRBV7-9	TRBJ1-6	NA	CASSFRTGSMDSPLHF	TGTGCCAGCAGCTTCCGAACAGGGTCAATGGATTCACCCCTCCACTTT
TRBD1	TRBV2	TRBJ1-1	many	CASSERTGGNTEAFF	TGTGCCAGCAGTGAACGGACAGGGGGGAACACTGAAGCTTTCTTT
NA	TRBV12-3/TRBV12-4	TRBJ2-3	NA	CASRPGAADTQYF	TGTGCCAGCAGGCCGGGGGCAGCAGATACGCAGTATTTT
NA	TRBV11-3	TRBJ1-1	many	CASSLERGEAFF	TGTGCCAGCAGCTTAGAACGGGGTGAAGCTTTCTTT
TRBD1	TRBV24-1	TRBJ2-3	many	CATSGRTGLADTQYF	TGTGCCACCAGTGGGCGGACAGGGCTCGCAGATACGCAGTATTTT
NA	TRBV12-3/TRBV12-4	TRBJ2-2	many	CASSHGNTGELFF	TGTGCCAGCAGCCACGGGAACACCGGGGAGCTGTTTTTT
NA	TRBV9	TRBJ1-1	few	CASSQTQGNTEAFF	TGTGCCAGCAGCCAGACACAGGGGAACACTGAAGCTTTCTTT
TRBD1	TRBV19	TRBJ2-2	NA	CASNPGQVGELFF	TGTGCCAGTAACCCCGGACAGGTCGGGGAGCTGTTTTTT
TRBD1	TRBV6-1	TRBJ2-7	NA	CASLDRGAYEQYF	TGTGCCAGCCTAGACAGGGGCGCCTACGAGCAGTACTTC
TRBD1	TRBV9	TRBJ2-5	few	CASSVGGGYGETQYF	TGTGCCAGCAGCGTAGGAGGGGGCTATGGTGAGACCCAGTACTTC
TRBD2	TRBV28	TRBJ2-7	many	CASSLLRVAGYEQYF	TGTGCCAGCAGTCTACTCCGGGTAGCGGGATACGAGCAGTACTTC
TRBD1	TRBV7-9	TRBJ2-5	NA	CASSLQGWEETQYF	TGTGCCAGCAGTCTACAGGGGTGGGAGGAGACCCAGTACTTC
NA	TRBV7-9	TRBJ2-1	many	CGLEGSYNEQFF	TGTGGCCTTGAAGGCAGTTACAATGAGCAGTTCTTC
NA	TRBV11-1	TRBJ1-4	NA	CASSGGFNEKLFF	TGTGCCAGCAGCGGGGGCTTTAATGAAAAACTGTTTTTT
NA	TRBV5-1	TRBJ1-1	NA	CASSLIQGDTEAFF	TGCGCCAGCAGCTTAATCCAGGGCGACACTGAAGCTTTCTTT
TRBD2	TRBV7-3	TRBJ2-2	few	CASSLGGLAAGELFF	TGTGCCAGCAGCTTAGGGGGACTAGCGGCCGGGGAGCTGTTTTTT
NA	TRBV4-1	TRBJ2-5	NA	CASSQEGHSEAQYF	TGCGCCAGCAGCCAAGAAGGACATTCCGAGGCCCAGTACTTC
TRBD2	TRBV5-1	TRBJ2-1	many	CASSLGVAGDNEQFF	TGCGCCAGCAGCTTGGGGGTAGCGGGAGACAATGAGCAGTTCTTC
TRBD1	TRBV2	TRBJ1-5	NA	CASSVMGQNQPQHF	TGTGCCAGCAGTGTCATGGGACAGAATCAGCCCCAGCATTTT
NA	TRBV4-1	TRBJ1-5	NA	CASSQGSPREGNQPQHF	TGCGCCAGCAGCCAAGGTTCGCCTCGGGAGGGCAATCAGCCCCAGCATTTT
NA	TRBV19	TRBJ1-1	few	CASSIEDGEAFF	TGTGCCAGTAGTATCGAGGACGGCGAAGCTTTCTTT
TRBD2	TRBV4-2	TRBJ2-7	few	CASSQDRGDPYEQYF	TGTGCCAGCAGCCAAGACCGGGGGGATCCGTACGAGCAGTACTTC
NA	TRBV25-1	TRBJ2-7	NA	CASSPEGFYEQYF	TGTGCCAGCAGTCCGGAGGGTTTCTACGAGCAGTACTTC
TRBD2	TRBV5-4	TRBJ2-7	NA	CASRPSGHSYEQYF	TGTGCCAGCAGGCCTAGCGGGCACTCCTACGAGCAGTACTTC
NA	TRBV10-3	TRBJ2-7	NA	CAIKVPGEWEQYF	TGTGCCATCAAGGTCCCGGGGGAGTGGGAGCAGTACTTC
NA	TRBV3-1	TRBJ2-5	many	CASSQDWQGETQYF	TGTGCCAGCAGCCAAGACTGGCAGGGAGAGACCCAGTACTTC
NA	TRBV20-1	TRBJ1-1	NA	CSAPRGLGEAFF	TGCAGTGCTCCCAGGGGACTGGGTGAAGCTTTCTTT
TRBD1	TRBV12-3/TRBV12-4	TRBJ1-4	NA	CASSNTGTGSEKLFF	TGTGCCAGCAGCAATACCGGGACAGGCTCTGAAAAACTGTTTTTT
NA	TRBV11-3	TRBJ2-1	many	CASSLEGGPNEQFF	TGTGCCAGCAGCTTAGAGGGGGGTCCCAATGAGCAGTTCTTC